Below, one T cell receptor (beta chain) is given with its context. These data come from a study of T cells expressing NK-cell markers. TCRdb re-called the 5' RACE reads, yielding one record per CDR3 amino acid sequence without DNA. Its listing shows 400,000 to 450,000 distinct CDR3 sequences. This TCR was sampled from a woman between 18 and 75 years old in good health. The sample consisted of blood T cells: a sorted CD56 or NKG2C T cell subset, CD4+ or CD8+ T cells, or bulk PBMC T cells (not recorded which).

The chain's CDR3 is CASSLGDTNSPPHF. The chain joins TRBV5-1 to TRBJ1-6. CDR3 length: 14 amino acids. Germline CDR1 SGHRS, CDR2 YFSETQ.